This TCR beta chain comes out of a study of HIV-infected patients and healthy controls. Germline assignment: CDR1 SGHRS and CDR2 YFSETQ. V was clipped by 6 bases and J by 2 bases, with 17 bases between them. CDR3 size: 15 residues. The repertoire came from unfractionated whole blood and reflected all unsorted peripheral T cells. Reverse transcription used 450 to 650 ng RNA and constant-region primers for alpha and beta. Separate chain-specific third strand synthesis with multiplexing indices produced the alpha and beta libraries. TCRdb called the 5' RACE reads again in MiXCR, with one record for every CDR3 protein. Of more than 9,000 distinct CDR3 sequences in the sample, about 9% were seen once. This clonotype has a count of ten or more.

Sample: blood, taken before antiretroviral therapy. The chain recombines TRBV5-1 with TRBJ1-2; no reliable D call. This clonotype was sampled from an adult with HIV infection. The donor label of this sample is uncertain. CDR3 residues: CASTLLAERNYGYTF. The CDR3, as DNA: TGCGCCAGCACCTTATTGGCCGAACGGAACTATGGCTACACCTTC.